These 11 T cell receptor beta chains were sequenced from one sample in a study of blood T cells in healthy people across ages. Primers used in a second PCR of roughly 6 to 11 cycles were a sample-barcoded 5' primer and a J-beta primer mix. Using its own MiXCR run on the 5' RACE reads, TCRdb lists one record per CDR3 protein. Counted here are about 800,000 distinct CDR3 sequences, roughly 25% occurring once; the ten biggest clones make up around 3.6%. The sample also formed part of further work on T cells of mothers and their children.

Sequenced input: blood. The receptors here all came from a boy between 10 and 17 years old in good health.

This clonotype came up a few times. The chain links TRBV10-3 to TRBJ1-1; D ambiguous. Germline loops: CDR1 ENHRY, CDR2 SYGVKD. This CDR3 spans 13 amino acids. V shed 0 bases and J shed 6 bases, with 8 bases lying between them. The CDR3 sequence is CAISESGQAEAFF. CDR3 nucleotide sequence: TGTGCCATCAGTGAGTCCGGGCAGGCTGAAGCTTTCTTT.

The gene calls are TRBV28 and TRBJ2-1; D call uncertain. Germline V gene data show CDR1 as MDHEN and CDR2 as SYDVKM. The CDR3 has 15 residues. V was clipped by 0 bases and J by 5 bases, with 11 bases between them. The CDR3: CASSLWQSKNNEQFF. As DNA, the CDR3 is TGTGCCAGCAGTTTATGGCAGAGTAAGAACAATGAGCAGTTCTTC. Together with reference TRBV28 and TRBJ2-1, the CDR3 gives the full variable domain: DVKVTQSSRYLVKRTGEKVFLECVQDMDHENMFWYRQDPGLGLRLIYFSYDVKMKEKGDIPEGYSVSREKKERFSLILESASTNQTSMYLCASSLWQSKNNEQFFGPGTRLTVL.

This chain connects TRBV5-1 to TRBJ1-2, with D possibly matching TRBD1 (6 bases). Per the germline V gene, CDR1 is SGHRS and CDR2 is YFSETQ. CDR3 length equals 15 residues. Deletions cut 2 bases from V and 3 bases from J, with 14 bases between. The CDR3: CASSFHQGSDYGYTF. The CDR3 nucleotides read TGCGCCAGCAGCTTTCACCAGGGGTCGGACTATGGCTACACCTTC. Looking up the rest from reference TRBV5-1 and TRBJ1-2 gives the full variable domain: KAGVTQTPRYLIKTRGQQVTLSCSPISGHRSVSWYQQTPGQGLQFLFEYFSETQRNKGNFPGRFSGRQFSNSRSEMNVSTLELGDSALYLCASSFHQGSDYGYTFGSGTRLTVV.

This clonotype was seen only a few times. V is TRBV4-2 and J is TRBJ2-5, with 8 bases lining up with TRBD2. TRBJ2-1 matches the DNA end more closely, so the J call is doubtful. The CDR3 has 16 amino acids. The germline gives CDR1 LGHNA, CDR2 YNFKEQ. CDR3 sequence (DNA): TGTGCCAGCAGTAAGGATAGCGGGAACTCCTACAATGAGCAGTTCTTC. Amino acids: CASSKDSGNSYNEQFF.

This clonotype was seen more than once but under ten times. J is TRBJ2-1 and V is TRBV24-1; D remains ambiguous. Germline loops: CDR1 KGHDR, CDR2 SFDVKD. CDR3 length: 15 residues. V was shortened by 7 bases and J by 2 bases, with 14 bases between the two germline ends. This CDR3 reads CATSPGVTPYNEQFF. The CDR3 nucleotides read TGTGCCACCAGCCCAGGAGTAACGCCCTACAATGAGCAGTTCTTC.

Here the CDR3 DNA reads TGTGCCAGCAGTTTGGAGGGGGCGATGGTTGAAAAACTGTTTTTT. It translates to CASSLEGAMVEKLFF. This chain joins TRBV12-3 or TRBV12-4 and TRBJ1-4; 7 bases map to TRBD1. V lost 3 bases and J lost 7; bases outside the gene matches: 8. The CDR3 loop spans 15 amino acids.

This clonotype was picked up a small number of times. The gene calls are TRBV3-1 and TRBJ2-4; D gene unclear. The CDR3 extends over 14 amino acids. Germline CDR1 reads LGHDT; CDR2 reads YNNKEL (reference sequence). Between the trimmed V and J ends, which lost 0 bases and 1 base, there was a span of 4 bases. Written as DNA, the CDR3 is TGTGCCAGCAGCCAAGATTGGGCCAAAAACATTCAGTACTTC. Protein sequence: CASSQDWAKNIQYF.

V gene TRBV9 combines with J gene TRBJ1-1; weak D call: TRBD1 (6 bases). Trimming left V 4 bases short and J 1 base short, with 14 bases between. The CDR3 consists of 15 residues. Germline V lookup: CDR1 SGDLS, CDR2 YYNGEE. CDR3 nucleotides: TGTGCCAGCAGCCCTCTGACAGGATCGAACACTGAAGCTTTCTTT. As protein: CASSPLTGSNTEAFF.

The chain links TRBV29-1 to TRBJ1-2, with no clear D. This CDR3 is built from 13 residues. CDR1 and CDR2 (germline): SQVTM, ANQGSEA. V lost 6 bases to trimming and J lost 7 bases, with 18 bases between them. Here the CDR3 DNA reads TGCAGCGTGGGTTTAGGTCTGGCGAGTGGCTACACCTTC. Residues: CSVGLGLASGYTF.

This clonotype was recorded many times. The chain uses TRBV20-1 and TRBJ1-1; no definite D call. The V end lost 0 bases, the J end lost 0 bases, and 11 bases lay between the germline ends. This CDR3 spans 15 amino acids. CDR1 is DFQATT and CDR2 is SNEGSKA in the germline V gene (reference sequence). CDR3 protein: CSARDSDQLNTEAFF. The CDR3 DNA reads TGCAGTGCTAGAGATAGCGATCAGCTGAACACTGAAGCTTTCTTT.

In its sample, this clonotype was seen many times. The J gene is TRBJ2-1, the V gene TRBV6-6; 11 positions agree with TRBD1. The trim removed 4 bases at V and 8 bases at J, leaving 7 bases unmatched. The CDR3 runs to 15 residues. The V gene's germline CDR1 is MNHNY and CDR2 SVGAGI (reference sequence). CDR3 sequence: CASSSPGQGGYEQFF. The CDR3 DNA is TGTGCCAGCAGTTCCCCGGGACAGGGGGGCTATGAGCAGTTCTTC.